The sequence of this T cell receptor beta chain was determined in a study of T-cell memory formation after mild COVID-19. Study in general: TCR clusters showed largely donor specificity. Findings and limits, study-wide: From day 15 to 85, contracting clones were balanced between CD4 and CD8, whereas later expanders leaned toward CD4+.

TCRalpha and TCRbeta libraries used 5'RACE with constant-segment primers and UMIs. TCRdb reanalysed the 5' RACE reads using MiXCR and keeps one entry per CDR3 protein. The sample has about 250,000 distinct CDR3 sequences, 15% to 20% seen once. This clonotype was observed at least ten times. Its antigen is unknown. Trimming took 4 bases from V and 5 from J, leaving 10 bases between them. This CDR3 contains 13 residues. Looked up from germline, CDR1 is SGHRS and CDR2 is YFSETQ. The J gene is TRBJ1-5, the V gene TRBV5-1; D is unresolved. The material sequenced was PBMCs or a T cell subset sorted from them (not recorded which). The TCR comes from a man younger than 35 who had mild COVID-19 (a few samples of this study predate the infection). Cell type and time point are not known. The CDR3 coding sequence is TGCGCCAGCAGCCCAGCGGCAGATCAGCCCCAGCATTTT. Amino acid sequence: CASSPAADQPQHF.